In its sample, the clone carrying this TCR beta chain was seen many times. This sample stems from a study of regulatory T cells in long-lasting Graves disease. This CDR3 has 16 amino acids. V gave up 5 bases and J gave up 5 bases, with 21 bases separating them. Germline-derived CDR1 and CDR2 are SGHTA and FQGNSA. Library construction for TCR beta used iRepertoire HTBI primers and Arm-PCR of CDR3 regions. TCRdb itself ran the multiplex PCR reads through MiXCR, one entry per CDR3 protein. Altogether about 300,000 distinct CDR3 sequences are present, 20% to 25% being singletons, with the ten largest covering approximately 53%. The time point is: persistent/refractory GD, antithyroid drugs over 5 years with positive TRAb. TCR sequences were obtained from RNA taken from PBMCs.

Sample: peripheral blood mononuclear cells (PBMCs), taken when the disease was refractory, from a patient treated with antithyroid drugs. The chain employs TRBV7-2 and TRBJ2-5; TRBD2 might be the D (5 bases). The sequence was obtained from a female donor with Graves disease. The CDR3 nucleotides read TGTGCCAGCAGCCCTTACGGTTCTCACACGGGGGAGACCCAGTACTTC. Translating gives CASSPYGSHTGETQYF. Together with reference TRBV7-2 and TRBJ2-5, the CDR3 gives the full variable domain: GAGVSQSPSNKVTEKGKDVELRCDPISGHTALYWYRQSLGQGLEFLIYFQGNSAPDKSGLPSDRFSAERTGGSVSTLTIQRTQQEDSAVYLCASSPYGSHTGETQYFGPGTRLLVL.